The 2 T cell receptor beta chains in this list originate from one sample, sequenced in a study of blood T cells in healthy people across ages. Sample-barcoded 5' priming and a J-beta primer mix drove a second PCR of about 6 to 12 cycles. TCRdb re-called the 5' RACE reads through MiXCR, storing one row per CDR3 protein. The data hold about 620,000 distinct CDR3 sequences, with roughly 20% observed a single time. Input material: blood. These receptors all come from a man between 65 and 79 years old in good health.

This clonotype came up a few times. The chain has TRBV28 and TRBJ2-1, with TRBD2 matching 8 bases. The trim removed 4 bases at V and 4 bases at J, leaving 12 bases unmatched. Germline V gives CDR1 MDHEN, CDR2 SYDVKM. The length of the CDR3 is 17 residues. The CDR3 DNA follows: TGTGCCAGCAGTTCCCCGGGGGGCGGGAGGCTATACAATGAGCAGTTCTTC. Translating gives CASSSPGGGRLYNEQFF. The variable domain in full, completed from reference TRBV28 and TRBJ2-1, reads DVKVTQSSRYLVKRTGEKVFLECVQDMDHENMFWYRQDPGLGLRLIYFSYDVKMKEKGDIPEGYSVSREKKERFSLILESASTNQTSMYLCASSSPGGGRLYNEQFFGPGTRLTVL.

This clonotype was detected a few times. The V and J genes are TRBV2 and TRBJ2-1; D unclear. Germline V lookup: CDR1 SNHLY, CDR2 FYNNEI. With 3 bases removed from V and 5 bases from J, the gap between germline ends came to 8 bases. The CDR3 extends over 13 amino acids. The CDR3 protein is CASSEFPNNEQFF. CDR3 in DNA: TGTGCCAGCAGTGAGTTTCCGAACAATGAGCAGTTCTTC.